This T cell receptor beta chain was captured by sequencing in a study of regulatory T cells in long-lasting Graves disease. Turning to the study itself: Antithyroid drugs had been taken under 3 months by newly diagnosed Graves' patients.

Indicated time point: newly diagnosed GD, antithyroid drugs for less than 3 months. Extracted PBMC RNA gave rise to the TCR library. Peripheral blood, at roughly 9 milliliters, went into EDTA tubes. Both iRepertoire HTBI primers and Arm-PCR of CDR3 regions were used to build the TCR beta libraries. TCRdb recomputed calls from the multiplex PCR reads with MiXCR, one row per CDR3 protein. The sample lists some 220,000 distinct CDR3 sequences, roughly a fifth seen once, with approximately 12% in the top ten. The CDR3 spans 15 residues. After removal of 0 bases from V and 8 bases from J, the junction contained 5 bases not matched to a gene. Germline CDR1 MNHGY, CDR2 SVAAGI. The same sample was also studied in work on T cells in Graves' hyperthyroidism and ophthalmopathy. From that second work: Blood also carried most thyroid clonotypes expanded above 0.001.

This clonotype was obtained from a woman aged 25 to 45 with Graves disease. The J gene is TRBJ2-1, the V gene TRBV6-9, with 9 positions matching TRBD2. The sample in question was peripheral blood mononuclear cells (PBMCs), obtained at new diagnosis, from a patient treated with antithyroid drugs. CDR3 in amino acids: CASSYSGTSSYEQFF. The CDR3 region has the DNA TGTGCCAGCAGTTATTCCGGGACTAGCTCTTATGAGCAGTTCTTC.